Listed here are 20 T cell receptor beta chains from one sample, sequenced in a study of cytomegalovirus exposure and HLA in healthy donors. Measured with immunoSEQ multiplex PCR; TCRdb has only the in-frame clones, and not every one. The sample includes around 350,000 clones, about nine tenths of them seen just once. Sequencing was done on a sample of PBMCs. These receptor sequences come from a woman between 18 and 30 years old in good health and CMV-seronegative.

This clone was seen more than once but under ten times. Other DNA sequences of this sample code for an identical CDR3. The CDR3 DNA follows: TGTGCCAGCAGCCTGGGACAGGGGTCGTACGAGCAGTACTTC. This translates into CASSLGQGSYEQYF. The genes are TRBV6-5 and TRBJ2-7, with 10 nucleotides matching TRBD1. There are 14 residues in the CDR3. The germline V gene has CDR1 MNHEY and CDR2 SVGAGI. V gave up 6 bases and J gave up 4 bases; unmatched junction bases: 6.

V usage is TRBV4-1 and J usage is TRBJ2-2; 8 nucleotides match TRBD1. Per the germline V gene, CDR1 is MGHRA and CDR2 is YSYEKL. CDR3 size: 16 residues. The J segment lost 6 bases and the V segment lost 3 bases, leaving 9 bases of the junction unmatched. In DNA form, the CDR3 reads TGCGCCAGCAGCCACCCAGGGGGACAGGCATCCGGGGAGCTGTTTTTT. This encodes CASSHPGGQASGELFF.

The chain carries TRBV20-1 and TRBJ1-1, with D unresolved. This CDR3 contains 10 residues. CDR1 and CDR2 (germline): DFQATT, SNEGSKA (reference sequence). CDR3 in DNA: TGCAGCCTAAGAGACACTGAAGCTTTCTTT. As protein: CSLRDTEAFF.

This chain links TRBV27 with TRBJ2-3, with D unresolved. This CDR3 has 15 amino acids. V was clipped by 5 bases and J by 7 bases, with 19 bases between them. Per germline, CDR1 MNHEY and CDR2 SMNVEV (reference sequence). Here the CDR3 DNA reads TGTGCCAGCAGTCCCATCGCGGCATCCGCGCATACGCAGTATTTT. Translating gives CASSPIAASAHTQYF.

The gene calls are TRBV27 and TRBJ2-7; maybe TRBD2 (6 bases). This CDR3 has 15 amino acids. V lost 3 bases to trimming and J lost 4 bases, with 16 bases between them. CDR1 is MNHEY and CDR2 is SMNVEV in the germline V gene (reference sequence). The CDR3 DNA reads TGTGCCAGCAGTTTCACCGGGACTCCCCCTTACGAGCAGTACTTC. This codes for CASSFTGTPPYEQYF.

About this clone itself: A much larger clone differs from this one at a single base, so this may be a read error. Other DNA variants within this sample encode the same CDR3. This chain uses TRBV29-1 with TRBJ1-1; D is possibly TRBD1 (5 bases). CDR1 SQVTM and CDR2 ANQGSEA come from the germline V gene. Between the trimmed V and J ends, which lost 3 bases and 1 base, there was a span of 9 bases. The CDR3 consists of 13 residues. This CDR3 is CSVDRGGNTEAFF. The CDR3 DNA sequence: TGCAGCGTTGATCGGGGGGGGAACACTGAAGCTTTCTTT.

This clone occurred a few times. The chain employs TRBV5-4 and TRBJ2-7, with D perhaps matching TRBD1 (5 bases). Germline CDR1 is SGHNT and CDR2 is YYREEE (reference sequence). Trimming pared 2 bases from V and 6 bases from J, leaving 9 bases between. The CDR3 has 12 residues. This CDR3 reads CASSFDSAEQYF. The CDR3 DNA reads as TGTGCCAGCAGCTTTGACAGCGCCGAGCAGTACTTC.

The chain uses TRBV28 and TRBJ1-1; possible D gene TRBD1, 5 bases. Germline CDR1 and CDR2: MDHEN and SYDVKM. This CDR3 comprises 15 residues. Deletions cut 8 bases from V and 5 bases from J, with 21 bases between. This CDR3 reads CASHFRGHPSTEAFF. The CDR3 DNA sequence: TGTGCCAGCCACTTCCGAGGACACCCGAGTACTGAAGCTTTCTTT. Variable domain in full (rest from reference TRBV28 and TRBJ1-1): DVKVTQSSRYLVKRTGEKVFLECVQDMDHENMFWYRQDPGLGLRLIYFSYDVKMKEKGDIPEGYSVSREKKERFSLILESASTNQTSMYLCASHFRGHPSTEAFFGQGTRLTVV.

This chain uses TRBV7-8 with TRBJ2-3, with a tentative D call TRBD1 (6 bases). CDR1 is SGHVS and CDR2 is FQNEAQ in the germline V gene. CDR3 length equals 20 residues. Trimming took off 5 bases at V and 4 bases at J, with 31 bases between the two ends. Written as DNA, the CDR3 is TGTGCCAGCAGCCTTAGAGGGACATTACTATCGGTGGGGTTGCCAGATACGCAGTATTTT. Its protein is CASSLRGTLLSVGLPDTQYF. The whole variable domain, remainder taken from reference TRBV7-8 and TRBJ2-3, is GAGVSQSPRYKVAKRGQDVALRCDPISGHVSLFWYQQALGQGPEFLTYFQNEAQLDKSGLPSDRFFAERPEGSVSTLKIQRTQQEDSAVYLCASSLRGTLLSVGLPDTQYFGPGTRLTVL.

The genes are TRBV6-4 and TRBJ2-2; the D is unclear. The CDR3 is made up of 15 amino acids. Germline values: CDR1 MRHNA, CDR2 SNTAGT. V was clipped by 6 bases and J by 2 bases, with 13 bases between them. The CDR3 region is CASSRDTRNTGELFF. CDR3 DNA: TGTGCCAGCAGCAGAGACACACGAAACACCGGGGAGCTGTTTTTT.

The V and J genes are TRBV27 and TRBJ2-3; TRBD2 agrees at 9 bases. CDR1 is MNHEY, CDR2 SMNVEV, per germline (reference sequence). This CDR3 has 15 residues. V was clipped by 6 bases and J by 1 base; unmatched bases: 5. This CDR3 is CASRSGTSRTDTQYF. DNA of the CDR3: TGTGCCAGCAGGTCCGGGACTAGCCGCACAGATACGCAGTATTTT.

The V and J genes are TRBV28 and TRBJ1-1; D perhaps matches TRBD1 (5 bases). The germline V and J ends were trimmed by 3 bases and 0 bases, with 8 bases remaining between them. This CDR3 comprises 14 residues. In germline, CDR1 is MDHEN, CDR2 SYDVKM. The CDR3 DNA follows: TGTGCCAGCAGTTTTCGACAGCTGAACACTGAAGCTTTCTTT. Translation gives CASSFRQLNTEAFF. Together with reference TRBV28 and TRBJ1-1, the CDR3 gives the full variable domain: DVKVTQSSRYLVKRTGEKVFLECVQDMDHENMFWYRQDPGLGLRLIYFSYDVKMKEKGDIPEGYSVSREKKERFSLILESASTNQTSMYLCASSFRQLNTEAFFGQGTRLTVV.

The gene calls are TRBV6-5 and TRBJ1-1; D gene unclear. Germline CDR1 and CDR2: MNHEY and SVGAGI. Trimming shortened V by 8 bases and J by 1 base, and 5 bases separated the two germline ends. The length of the CDR3 is 11 residues. For the CDR3, the DNA is TGTGCCAGCCGAGGGAACACTGAAGCTTTCTTT. The encoded protein is CASRGNTEAFF.

This clone appeared a few times. CDR3 DNA sequence: TGCGCCAGCGGGAGGGCTAGAGGCAATCAGCCCCAGCATTTT. This encodes CASGRARGNQPQHF. This chain connects TRBV10-1 to TRBJ1-5; no clear D gene. From germline, CDR1 is WNHNN and CDR2 SYGVQD (reference sequence). V lost 8 bases to trimming and J lost 2 bases, with 13 bases between them. The CDR3 is 14 amino acids.

This chain connects TRBV25-1 to TRBJ2-1, with 8 bases fitting TRBD2. The CDR3 loop spans 16 amino acids. Germline V gives CDR1 MGHDK, CDR2 SYGVNS. V lost 7 bases, J lost 8 bases, and 16 bases stayed unmatched. CDR3 in amino acids: CASTRLVTSGSDEQFF. The CDR3 bases are TGTGCCAGCACAAGGCTCGTCACTAGCGGCAGCGATGAGCAGTTCTTC.

This chain joins TRBV7-6 and TRBJ2-3; 12 bases fit TRBD2. Trimming took 4 bases from V and 9 from J; bases not matched to a gene: 5. CDR1 is SGHVS and CDR2 is FNYEAQ in the germline V gene. This CDR3 has 14 residues. Here the CDR3 reads CASSSGLAGQTQYF. The CDR3 DNA reads TGTGCCAGCAGCTCGGGACTAGCGGGCCAGACGCAGTATTTT.

The genes are TRBV5-1 and TRBJ2-7, with D possibly being TRBD2 (5 bases). CDR3 size: 13 residues. The germline V gene has CDR1 SGHRS and CDR2 YFSETQ. V lost 7 bases and J lost 0, with 11 bases in between. As DNA, the CDR3 is TGCGCCAGCCGACGGGAAGTCTCCTACGAGCAGTACTTC. It encodes CASRREVSYEQYF.

This sequence joins TRBV6-4 and TRBJ1-1, with D possibly matching TRBD1 (6 bases). V lost 6 bases and J 5 bases, leaving 19 bases between the germline ends. Germline loops: CDR1 MRHNA, CDR2 SNTAGT. This CDR3 region has 15 residues. This CDR3 is CASRPGIQGRTEAFF. The CDR3 DNA reads TGTGCCAGCAGACCCGGGATACAGGGAAGAACTGAAGCTTTCTTT.

This clone was seen once. This chain uses TRBV18 with TRBJ2-5; TRBD2 agrees at 11 bases. The V and J ends lost 3 bases and 0 bases, in that order; junction bases with no gene match: 3. CDR1 and CDR2 (germline): KGHSH, LQKENI. The CDR3 has 16 amino acids. The CDR3 region is CASSPRTSGYQETQYF. CDR3 in DNA: TGTGCCAGCTCACCCCGGACTAGCGGGTACCAAGAGACCCAGTACTTC.

Worth noting for this clone: This is likely an artifact of a read error, given a far larger clone one base away. The chain links TRBV13 to TRBJ1-2, with 7 positions matching TRBD1. The germline V gene encodes CDR1 PRHDT and CDR2 FYEKMQ (reference sequence). Germline trimming cut 6 bases from V and 2 bases from J; bases unmatched to any gene: 3. This CDR3 region has 13 residues. The CDR3 nucleotides read TGTGCCAGCAGGTTGGGACAGAACTATGGCTACACCTTC. Its translation is CASRLGQNYGYTF.